The clone carrying this T cell receptor (beta chain) was recorded at least ten times. Antigen unknown. The data derive from a study of T cell repertoires in cytomegalovirus infection. Study background: From public TCR beta signatures came an indication of both CMV infection and matching HLA type.

TCRdb redid the calling of the reads with MiXCR, one entry per CDR3 protein. The repertoire includes around 260,000 distinct CDR3 sequences, 8% to 9.5% of them detected once, and roughly 15% sits in the top ten. Study-level results: Ex vivo responses were dominated by HLA-C-restricted CMV-specific TCR beta clonotypes.

Source material: PBMCs. The TCR originated in a human donor in good health (CMV status not recorded). Some clones in this sample may be carry-over from other donors' samples.

CDR3: CASSLTTNEAFF. Here the CDR3 DNA reads TGTGCCAGCAGCTTAACTACGAATGAAGCTTTCTTT. The chain couples TRBV7-2 to TRBJ1-1, with D unresolved. CDR3 length: 12 amino acids. The germline V and J ends were trimmed by 2 bases and 7 bases, with 8 bases remaining between them. Germline V CDR1 and CDR2: SGHTA, FQGNSA.